This T cell receptor (beta chain) originates from a study of blood T cell repertoires in COVID-19 (dated by TCRdb to the early 2020s). With respect to the entire study: Collaborator samples came from the United States, Italy and Spain and covered acute and convalescent phases of COVID-19. The prospective study material was composed of cDNA or gDNA derived from T cells, B-cell-depleted T cells, or PBMCs. A freely available public database, intended as a resource for researchers studying the immune response to SARS-CoV-2, is where the repertoires were released. Where HLA class I and class II types were available, the types were taken from metadata supplied by the sample provider, not from assay-based typing. Nearly every sample came with metadata listing a de-identified subject ID, COVID-19 status, age in years and sex. The samples were drawn from two sources: the first 160 participants of the ongoing ImmuneRACE study, and 1,000 to 1,500 subjects contributed by 6 global collaborators. Subjects who had been exposed to COVID-19, were actively infected with it, or had recovered from it provided the deeply sampled blood TCRbeta repertoires that made up the dataset.

TCRbeta CDR3 regions were amplified from genomic DNA using the immunoSEQ Assay, a bias-controlled multiplex PCR. On the authors' methods: Nucleated cell counts per sample were estimated from amplification of reference gene primers within the assay. To quantify the absolute abundance of each unique TCRbeta CDR3 rearrangement, sequence reads were collapsed and filtered. For each sample, productive Simpson clonality was calculated by taking the square root of Simpson's diversity index across productive rearrangements. TCRdb carries this immuneACCESS record with in-frame sequences only. Its versions omit some clonotypes, under half of them owing to an unresolved V gene in the studies checked, with the rest unexplained. That table is the source of V, J and clone size, and D and trimming were worked out from the DNA. Within this sample are about 63,000 clones, with just over 85% of them counted one time only. Together, the top ten hold about 4.7% of the sample.

Whole blood was collected in K2EDTA tubes by collaborating institutions according to the institutions' own protocols. For TCRbeta analysis, collaborators shipped samples as frozen whole blood, isolated PBMCs, or DNA extracted from either of those sample types. General conclusions and limits of the study: The quantity of clinical and demographic metadata differed by source and by participant and was supplied without curation.

CDR1 is given as MGHRA and CDR2 as YSYEKL, both from the germline V gene. The CDR3 covers 15 residues, taking in both the cysteine and the phenylalanine. The kept DNA is CDR3 alone, 45 bases in frame from the first base. V trim: 4 bases; J trim: 3 bases; unmatched bases: 5. A note on this clone: Its recognized antigen is unknown. No qualities accompany the bases; no much larger clone lies one base away.

The TCR was taken from a human donor in a cohort sampled during active COVID-19. Input material: peripheral blood. The V and J genes are TRBV4-1 and TRBJ1-5, with 8 bases in between that match TRBD1. CDR3 loop: CASSPGQGPNQPQHF. DNA sequence: TGCGCCAGCAGCCCCGGACAGGGACCCAATCAGCCCCAGCATTTT.